Below, one TCR beta chain is given with its context. Its antigen is not known. Germline V gives CDR1 LNHDA, CDR2 SQIVND (reference sequence). The CDR3 totals 13 residues. V lost 3 bases to trimming and J lost 3 bases, with 6 bases between them. The data belong to a study of cytomegalovirus exposure and HLA in healthy donors. Healthy bone marrow donors supplied every sample. Study observations and caveats: It was in a later analysis that TCR association rates were seen to vary by HLA locus, highest for DRB1 and lowest for HLA-C. Previously analyzed data showed that most TCR beta V segments were productive at a frequency of about 87% or about 30%. When a later analysis compared HLA-associated TCR beta chains with equally common others, the HLA-associated chains turned out to be more clonally expanded and to have lower generation probabilities.

PCR was performed using 60 Vbeta and 13 Jbeta primers. Libraries were prepared by immunoSEQ multiplex PCR; TCRdb keeps only in-frame clonotypes and omits some of them. The repertoire consists of 150,000 to 180,000 clones, with around 82% occurring once and the leading ten covering roughly 5.5%. V and J are TRBV19 and TRBJ1-3; D uncertain. The receptor's source is a woman in her 40s in good health and CMV-seropositive. Sequencing was done on a sample of PBMCs. CDR3 in DNA: TGTGCCAGTAGTATGGGCTTTGGAAACACCATATATTTT. Residues: CASSMGFGNTIYF.